The rows below give T cell receptor beta chains drawn from one sample of a study of shared clonotypes between healthy human individuals. Clones were sequenced by immunoSEQ multiplex PCR, and TCRdb holds only the in-frame ones, with some missing. The repertoire holds about 2.1 million clones, with about 94% as singletons. Source material: naive CD8+ T cells from PBMCs. These TCRs come from a man younger than 30 in good health. Some clones in this sample may be carry-over from other donors' samples. Each CDR3 is given with its conserved first and last residue.

TRBV2	TRBJ2-3	15	CASSEGTGTTDTQYF
TRBV4-1	TRBJ2-3	16	CASSRGGQDTSDTQYF
TRBV5-6	TRBJ2-7	12	CASSPGDNEQYF
TRBV7-6	TRBJ2-2	13	CASQQANTGELFF
TRBV6-5	TRBJ2-7	14	CASRRTGSSYEQYF
TRBV4-1	TRBJ2-6	19	CASSQVGTSGPSGANVLTF
TRBV10-3	TRBJ1-2	15	CAISENLEANYGYTF
TRBV5-6	TRBJ1-1	14	CASSFRGMNTEAFF
TRBV7-9	TRBJ2-6	17	CASSTRQGAFGANVLTF
TRBV27	TRBJ2-1	16	CASSPRLAGGFNEQFF
TRBV28	TRBJ2-7	15	CASSHPGTPTYEQYF
TRBV19	TRBJ2-7	14	CASSIGTGLYEQYF
TRBV10-3	TRBJ2-7	13	CAVDSGSSYEQYF
TRBV7-2	TRBJ2-7	15	CASSLAGRRPNEQYF
TRBV2	TRBJ2-7	15	CASSSGQVLVYEQYF
TRBV28	TRBJ2-7	16	CASSLLGLAASYEQYF
TRBV10-1	TRBJ1-3	15	CASRGWGNSGNTIYF
TRBV6-5	TRBJ2-7	13	CASKGTGYYEQYF
TRBV28	TRBJ1-4	15	CASSRDRGLNEKLFF
TRBV15	TRBJ1-1	13	CATRGQGNTEAFF
TRBV4-3	TRBJ2-1	17	CASSQDRRGTGGGEQFF
TRBV10-1	TRBJ1-1	14	CASSPGDLNTEAFF
TRBV7-9	TRBJ2-5	15	CASSLVLGPSETQYF
TRBV13	TRBJ2-2	20	CASSSQDLTSGNGAAGELFF
TRBV9	TRBJ2-3	15	CASSTGVVSTDTQYF
TRBV5-5	TRBJ1-1	14	CASSLDRGVTEAFF
TRBV9	TRBJ1-1	14	CASSGSVMNTEAFF
TRBV29-1	TRBJ2-1	15	CSVEGLEGGYNEQFF
TRBV27	TRBJ2-7	13	CASSPLGHYEQYF
TRBV6-1	TRBJ2-7	15	CASSAPGWTGGEQYF
TRBV5-1	TRBJ2-1	15	CASSFSGSIRNEQFF
TRBV10-2	TRBJ2-7	13	CASTLSLSYEQYF